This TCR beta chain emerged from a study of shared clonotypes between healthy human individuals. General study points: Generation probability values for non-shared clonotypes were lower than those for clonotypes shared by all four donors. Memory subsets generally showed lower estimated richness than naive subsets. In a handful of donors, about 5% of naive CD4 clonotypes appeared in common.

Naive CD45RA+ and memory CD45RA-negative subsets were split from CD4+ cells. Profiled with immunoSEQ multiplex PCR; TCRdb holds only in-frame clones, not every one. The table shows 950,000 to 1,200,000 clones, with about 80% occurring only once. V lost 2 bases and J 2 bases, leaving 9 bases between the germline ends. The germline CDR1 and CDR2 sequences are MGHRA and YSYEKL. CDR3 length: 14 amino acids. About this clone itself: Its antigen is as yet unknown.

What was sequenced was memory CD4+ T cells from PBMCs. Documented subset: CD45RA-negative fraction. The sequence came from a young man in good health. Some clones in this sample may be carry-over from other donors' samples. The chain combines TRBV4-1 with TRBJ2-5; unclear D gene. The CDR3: CASSQHPSQETQYF. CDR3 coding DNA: TGCGCCAGCAGCCAACATCCTTCTCAAGAGACCCAGTACTTC.